This T cell receptor (beta chain) was sequenced in a study of T-cell memory formation after mild COVID-19 (dated by TCRdb to the early 2020s). General notes on the study: TCR sequence clusters from the two donors were largely donor specific. In a couple of donors, T-cell clones that expanded and contracted after mild COVID-19 were followed by sequencing TCRalpha and TCRbeta repertoires longitudinally. The cohort was made up of two young adult volunteers, one female and one male, who were previously healthy. The study at large found these results: Only two mild cases were covered in the study, and larger cohorts including severe cases with pre-infection samples were considered necessary. Contracting CD4+ clones were found mainly in CM and EM memory subsets, while CD8+ clones were enriched in EMRA. Balanced CD4/CD8 phenotypes were observed for clones contracting from day 15 to 85, whereas a bias towards CD4+ was observed for a second wave of clones expanding from day 15 to 37. Some responding clones were detected in pre-infection memory, which suggested that pre-existing cross-reactive memory T cells had joined the SARS-CoV-2 response. The second-wave clones that peaked on day 37 were not confirmed to be SARS-CoV-2 specific.

V and J lose 2 bases and 2 bases, and a span of 13 bases separates them. The germline V gene supplies CDR1 MGHRA and CDR2 YSYEKL. The CDR3 runs 15 amino acids, cysteine and phenylalanine included. The entry retains the CDR3 DNA only, 45 bases that are in frame from base 1. The sequencer listed for this sample is Illumina NovaSeq 6000. Using 5'RACE with constant-segment primers, TCRalpha and TCRbeta cDNA libraries were constructed, with sample barcodes and unique molecular identifiers added in the process. Trizol reagent was used to extract RNA from every sample. The libraries were amplified in two PCR steps, and the second step added a second sample barcode and Illumina TruSeq adapters. Sequencing of the libraries was done on an Illumina NovaSeq, producing 2 x 150 bp paired-end reads. The original pipeline was this. Demultiplexing of reads and collapsing into UMI-guided consensus sequences were performed with migec v1.2.7. Using mixcr v2.1.11, UMI consensuses were aligned to TRA and TRB V and J templates and then assembled into clonotypes. Clonotypes were classified as expanded or contracted when called significant by both edgeR and NoisET, with noise models trained on biological replicates. For edgeR calls, the cutoffs were a false discovery rate-adjusted p below 0.01 and a log2 fold-change threshold of 1. PCA with hierarchical clustering of max-normalized trajectories of the 1000 most abundant clonotypes was used as exploratory dynamics analysis. Separately sequenced CD4+ and CD8+ repertoires were used to assign the CD4 or CD8 phenotype of responding clones. TCRdb itself trimmed the public reads at Q25 with fastp, ran MiXCR and retained productive beta chains. Each entry is one CDR3 protein sequence, shown with its most common DNA and genes. TCRdb's processing, not the authors', yielded these V and J calls. This sample holds a few hundred thousand distinct CDR3 sequences; about 23% were observed only once. The ten largest make up around 12% of the sample.

Worth noting for this clonotype: The specificity of this receptor is unknown. Per-base qualities were not stored, and no clone one base away is much larger.

Ficoll-Paque density gradient centrifugation was used to isolate PBMCs. The sequencing sample was made of PBMCs or a T cell subset sorted from them (not recorded which). The chain joins TRBV4-1 to TRBJ2-7; the D gene assignment is ambiguous. This receptor was identified in an adult woman who had mild COVID-19 (a few samples of this study predate the infection). The sample titles of this study are shuffled in the database, so cell type and time point are left out; the donor was told from shared clones. The CDR3 here reads CASSQLPAAAYEQYF. The DNA sequence is given as TGCGCCAGCAGCCAACTCCCCGCAGCTGCCTACGAGCAGTACTTC.